This T cell receptor (beta chain) was recorded in a study of blood T cell repertoires in COVID-19 (dated by TCRdb to 2020 to 2021). About the investigation overall: Collaborator samples came from the United States, Italy and Spain and covered acute and convalescent phases of COVID-19. Deeply sampled blood TCRbeta repertoires from subjects exposed to, actively infected with, or recovered from COVID-19 were included in the dataset. Sample metadata almost always included a de-identified subject ID, COVID-19 status, age in years and sex. A freely available public database, intended as a resource for researchers studying the immune response to SARS-CoV-2, is where the repertoires were released. Where available, HLA class I and class II types were obtained from metadata supplied by the sample provider rather than from assay-based typing. The samples were drawn from the first 160 participants of the ongoing ImmuneRACE study and from under 1,500 subjects provided by 6 global collaborators. The prospective study material was composed of cDNA or gDNA derived from T cells, B-cell-depleted T cells, or PBMCs.

TCRbeta CDR3 regions were amplified from genomic DNA using the immunoSEQ Assay, a bias-controlled multiplex PCR. On the authors' methods: Within the assay, amplification of reference gene primers was used to estimate how many nucleated cells each sample contained. Sequence reads were collapsed and filtered to measure the absolute abundance of every unique TCRbeta CDR3 rearrangement. Productive Simpson clonality was computed per sample as the square root of Simpson's diversity index over productive rearrangements. This immuneACCESS table, as held by TCRdb, lists in-frame sequences with V and J called but not all clones. Of the missing ones, under half trace to an unresolved V gene in checked studies; the others have no known cause. The DNA gave D and trimming, while V, J and clone size come from that table. In all, the sample holds roughly 180,000 clones, and around 83% of those were seen once. The biggest ten clones account for less than 9% of the sample.

This clone was recorded once. Which antigen it targets is not known. No per-base quality is available; no much larger clone lies one base away. Trimming at the junction amounts to 2 bases on V and 4 bases on J, and the germline ends lie 17 bases apart. Taken from the germline V gene, the CDR1 and CDR2 loops are MGHRA and YSYEKL. From the cysteine through the phenylalanine, the CDR3 covers 17 amino acids. The kept DNA is CDR3 alone, 51 bases in frame from the first base. Each collaborating institution followed its own protocols to collect whole blood in K2EDTA tubes. For TCRbeta analysis, collaborators shipped samples in one of three forms: frozen whole blood, isolated PBMCs, or DNA extracted from either of those sample types. General findings and caveats noted by the study authors: How much clinical and demographic metadata was included differed by source and by participant, and the metadata was provided uncurated.

Sequenced input: peripheral blood. The sequence was collected from a woman aged 60 to 75 with acute or convalescent COVID-19. Rearrangement joined TRBV4-1 to TRBJ2-2; TRBD2 could be the D gene, as 7 bases match. CDR3 loop: CASSQRRGARGTGELFF. The nucleotides read TGCGCCAGCAGCCAAAGACGGGGGGCTCGGGGCACCGGGGAGCTGTTTTTT.